The source of this T cell receptor beta chain is a study of kidney transplant recipient with SARS-CoV-2 infection. The V gene's germline CDR1 is SGDLS and CDR2 YYNGEE. Germline trimming cut 4 bases from V and 3 bases from J; bases unmatched to any gene: 4. CDR3 length equals 14 residues. TCRdb redid the calling of the reads with MiXCR, one entry per CDR3 protein. The top ten hold roughly 7% of the sample, which has roughly 250,000 distinct CDR3 sequences, 29% seen once. This clonotype appeared many times. Sequenced material: a blood sample, taken at baseline and on roughly day 110 from a kidney transplant recipient. The genes are TRBV9 and TRBJ1-2; 9 bases align to TRBD1. The TCR was taken from a male patient aged 30 to 39 who had COVID-19 and was a kidney transplant recipient. Part of the T cells may come from the graft donor. The CDR3 DNA reads TGTGCCAGCAGCCCCGGGACAGGGCACTATGGCTACACCTTC. Translated, it gives CASSPGTGHYGYTF.